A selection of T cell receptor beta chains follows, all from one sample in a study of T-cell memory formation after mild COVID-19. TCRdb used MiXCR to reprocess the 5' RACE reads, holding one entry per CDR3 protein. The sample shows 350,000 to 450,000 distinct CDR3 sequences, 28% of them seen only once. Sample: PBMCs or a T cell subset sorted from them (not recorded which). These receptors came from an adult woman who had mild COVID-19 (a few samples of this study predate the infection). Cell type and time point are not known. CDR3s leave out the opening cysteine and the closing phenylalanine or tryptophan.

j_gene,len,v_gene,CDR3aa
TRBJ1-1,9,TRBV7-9,ASCWSTEAF
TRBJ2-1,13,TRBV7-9,ASSELAGGHNEQF
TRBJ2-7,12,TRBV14,ASSQGDFAYEQY
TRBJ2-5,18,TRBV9,ASSVATLRLGDSHQETQY
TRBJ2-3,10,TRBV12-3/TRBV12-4,ASSPGVDTQY
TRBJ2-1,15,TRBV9,ASSVRPGLAGGTEQF
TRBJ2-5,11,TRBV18,ASSPPSAETQY
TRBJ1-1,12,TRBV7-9,ASSLVTGSNEAF
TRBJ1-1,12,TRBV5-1,ASSLDGQGIEAF
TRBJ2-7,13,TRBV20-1,SARPGLAGEDEQY
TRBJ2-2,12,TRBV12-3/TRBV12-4,ASSLEPVTGELF
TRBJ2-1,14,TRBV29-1,SVEDPGTGIGNEQF
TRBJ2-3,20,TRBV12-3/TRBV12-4,ASSFSVSGLAGGPLSTDTQY
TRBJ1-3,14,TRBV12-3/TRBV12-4,ASSRRRGTSGNTIY
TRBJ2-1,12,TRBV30,AWSRPGEANEQF
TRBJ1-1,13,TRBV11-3,ASSSSGSMNTEAF
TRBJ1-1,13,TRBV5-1,ASSLDAQDRRSAF
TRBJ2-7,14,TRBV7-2,ASSLDEGHGTYEQY
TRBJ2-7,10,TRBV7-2,AILGGPYEQY
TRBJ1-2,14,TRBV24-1,ATNVRGEHLHSGYT
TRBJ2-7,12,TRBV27,ASSIRDSSYEQY
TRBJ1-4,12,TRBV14,ASSQFLIGGKLF
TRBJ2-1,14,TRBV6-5,ASSYSRGEAYNEQF
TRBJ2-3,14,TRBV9,ASSPRSSGRTDTQY
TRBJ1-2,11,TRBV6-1,ASTYGQGPGYT
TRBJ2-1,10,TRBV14,ASSQGGLRLY
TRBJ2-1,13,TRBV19,ASSISTSQYNEQF
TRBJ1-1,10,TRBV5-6,ASSWTGVEAF
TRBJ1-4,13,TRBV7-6,ASSPGRSIYEKLF
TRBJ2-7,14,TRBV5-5,ASSLVVGTGGDEQY
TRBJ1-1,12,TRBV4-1,ASSQPTGEDEAF